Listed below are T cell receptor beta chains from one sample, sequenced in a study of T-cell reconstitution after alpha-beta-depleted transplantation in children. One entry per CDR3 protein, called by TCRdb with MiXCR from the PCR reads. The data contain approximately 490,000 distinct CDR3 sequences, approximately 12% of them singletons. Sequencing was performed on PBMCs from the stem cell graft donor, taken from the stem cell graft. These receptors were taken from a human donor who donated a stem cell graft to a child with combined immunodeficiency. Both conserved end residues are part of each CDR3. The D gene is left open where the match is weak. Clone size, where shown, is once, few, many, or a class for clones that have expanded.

TGTGCCAGCAGTGGGGGGGGGATCTACGAGCAGTACTTC	CASSGGGIYEQYF	TRBD2	NA	TRBV2	TRBJ2-7
TGTGCCAGCAGCTTGGGGGGGACAGGCATTATATATGGCTACACCTTC	CASSLGGTGIIYGYTF	TRBD1	NA	TRBV5-4	TRBJ1-2
TGCAGCTCACAGACGGGGGACTACAATGAGCAGTTCTTC	CSSQTGDYNEQFF	NA	NA	TRBV29-1	TRBJ2-1
TGCAGCGTATTTACGGACAGGCGGAGGGATGGCTACACCTTC	CSVFTDRRRDGYTF	TRBD1	many	TRBV29-1	TRBJ1-2
TGCGCCAGCAGCTGGAAACAGACCTACGAGCAGTACTTC	CASSWKQTYEQYF	NA	many	TRBV5-1	TRBJ2-7
TGTGCCAGCAGCCCAGACTTTAGGGAGACCCAGTACTTC	CASSPDFRETQYF	NA	few	TRBV11-3	TRBJ2-5
TGTGCCAGCAGCTCCTCGCCTGCTGGGCAGCTCCACAATGAGCAGTTCTTC	CASSSSPAGQLHNEQFF	NA	many	TRBV5-6	TRBJ2-1
TGTGCCAGCAGCGCGCCCGCGGGGGGATGGAGCATTCAGTACTTC	CASSAPAGGWSIQYF	TRBD2	NA	TRBV9	TRBJ2-4
TGTGCCACCGGCGGGCAAGGGTTCTCCGCAGATACGCAGTATTTT	CATGGQGFSADTQYF	NA	many	TRBV24-1	TRBJ2-3
TGTGCCAGCAGTTGGGGACAGGGTCCCTCCGCCTACGAGCAGTACTTC	CASSWGQGPSAYEQYF	TRBD1	NA	TRBV6-5	TRBJ2-7
TGTGCCAGCAGCTTAATGGGCGGGAGGGCCGAAGAGACCCAGTACTTC	CASSLMGGRAEETQYF	TRBD2	few	TRBV11-3	TRBJ2-5
TGTGCCAGCAGCTTATTTCAACCGACAGGACAAGAGACCCAGTACTTC	CASSLFQPTGQETQYF	NA	NA	TRBV7-2	TRBJ2-5
TGCAGTGCTAGACCCCGCTTTGGAAAGGGGGCAACAGATACGCAGTATTTT	CSARPRFGKGATDTQYF	TRBD1	NA	TRBV20-1	TRBJ2-3
TGTGCCAGCAGCTTGGGTAGTCCGGGGGAGACCCAGTACTTC	CASSLGSPGETQYF	NA	NA	TRBV5-6	TRBJ2-5
TGCAGTGCTGCGCGGGCCGCGGGATTGGCAGATACGCAGTATTTT	CSAARAAGLADTQYF	NA	many	TRBV20-1	TRBJ2-3
TGCAGTGCCCTAGCGGGAACCTTCTACGAGCAGTACTTC	CSALAGTFYEQYF	TRBD2	few	TRBV20-1	TRBJ2-7
TGTGCCTGGAGAGGGGGACTATTCTACGAGCAGTACTTC	CAWRGGLFYEQYF	NA	NA	TRBV30	TRBJ2-7
TGCGCCAGCAGCCAGACAACAGGGGCGAACACTGAAGCTTTCTTT	CASSQTTGANTEAFF	TRBD1	few	TRBV4-1	TRBJ1-1
TGTGCCACCAGCAGAGATTTGTCCGCAAATGAGCAGTTCTTC	CATSRDLSANEQFF	NA	many	TRBV15	TRBJ2-1
TGTGCCATCAGTGTTTCTGGGGGAGACACCGGGGAGCTGTTTTTT	CAISVSGGDTGELFF	NA	NA	TRBV10-3	TRBJ2-2
TGTGCCAGCAGCTTAGTGTCCAGCCTGGGGTGGAGTGAGCAGTTCTTC	CASSLVSSLGWSEQFF	NA	few	TRBV7-8	TRBJ2-1
TGTGCCAGCAGCAAAGGACTAGCGGGGGGCACAGATACGCAGTATTTT	CASSKGLAGGTDTQYF	TRBD2	few	TRBV7-9	TRBJ2-3
TGTGCCAGCAGTCTCCAACTAGCGGGAAGCTACAATGAGCAGTTCTTC	CASSLQLAGSYNEQFF	TRBD2	many	TRBV12-3/TRBV12-4	TRBJ2-1
TGTGCCAGCAGTTTGGTCAGGGAAGAGGTTGAAGCTTTCTTT	CASSLVREEVEAFF	NA	NA	TRBV12-3/TRBV12-4	TRBJ1-1
TGTGCCAGCAGCCCCGAGATTGGGGCGGGCTACGAGCAGTACTTC	CASSPEIGAGYEQYF	NA	NA	TRBV12-3/TRBV12-4	TRBJ2-7
TGTGCCAGCAGCTACACAAAGAGACAGTACTTC	CASSYTKRQYF	NA	many	TRBV7-2	TRBJ2-7
TGTGCCAGCAGCTGGGGTCCCACAGATACGCAGTATTTT	CASSWGPTDTQYF	NA	NA	TRBV11-2	TRBJ2-3
TGTGCCAGCAGCCAAGTAGGGCCCACCCGTGCCTACGAGCAGTACTTC	CASSQVGPTRAYEQYF	NA	few	TRBV4-2	TRBJ2-7
TGTGCCAGCAGTCCCCGGGACATCAACACCGGGGAGCTGTTTTTT	CASSPRDINTGELFF	NA	many	TRBV12-3/TRBV12-4	TRBJ2-2
TGTGCCAGCAGCTTGGTACCCCCCCAAACGATGAGACAGTTGGAGACCCAGTACTTC	CASSLVPPQTMRQLETQYF	NA	few	TRBV7-8	TRBJ2-5
TGTGCCAGCAGCTCGGAGGGGGCGGTCGGGAATGAGCAGTTCTTC	CASSSEGAVGNEQFF	NA	many	TRBV7-8	TRBJ2-1
TGTGCCAGCAGCGACAGGAGGGACACCGGGGAGCTGTTTTTT	CASSDRRDTGELFF	NA	few	TRBV25-1	TRBJ2-2
TGTGCCAGCAGCTTAGAATCTGGTCCCGGGGAGCTGTTTTTT	CASSLESGPGELFF	NA	few	TRBV7-9	TRBJ2-2
TGCAGTGCTAGAGATGTGGCTAGCGGGGTGTCCTACAATGAGCAGTTCTTC	CSARDVASGVSYNEQFF	TRBD2	many	TRBV20-1	TRBJ2-1
TGTGCCAGCAGTCCCCTCGGATCAGCCGGGGAGCTGTTTTTT	CASSPLGSAGELFF	NA	NA	TRBV27	TRBJ2-2
TGCAGCGTTGAAGGCGGCGGGGGACAAGAGACCCAGTACTTC	CSVEGGGGQETQYF	TRBD2	few	TRBV29-1	TRBJ2-5
TGTGCCAGCAGTTACTCGTCCAGAGACAATCAGCCCCAGCATTTT	CASSYSSRDNQPQHF	NA	NA	TRBV6-2/TRBV6-3	TRBJ1-5
TGTGCCAGCCGTCGAATTCAGGGATGGGAGACCCAGTACTTC	CASRRIQGWETQYF	NA	few	TRBV27	TRBJ2-5
TGTGCCAGCTCACCGCTCCCACCCCACTCCTACAATGAGCAGTTCTTC	CASSPLPPHSYNEQFF	NA	many	TRBV18	TRBJ2-1
TGTGCCAGCAGTCCAGAGAATCAGCCCCAGCATTTT	CASSPENQPQHF	NA	many	TRBV6-5	TRBJ1-5
TGTGCCAGCAGCCAAGATGCTAGCGGGAGCTCCTACGAGCAGTACTTC	CASSQDASGSSYEQYF	TRBD2	NA	TRBV3-1	TRBJ2-7
TGTGCCTGGAGTGTACCAGGGGCCCTATATGGCTACACCTTC	CAWSVPGALYGYTF	NA	few	TRBV30	TRBJ1-2
TGCGCCAGCAGCCAAGGGCAGACTAGCGGCCAAGAGACCCAGTACTTC	CASSQGQTSGQETQYF	TRBD2	NA	TRBV4-3	TRBJ2-5
TGTGCCAGCAGCTTAGGATCAGATATTGACTTC	CASSLGSDIDF	NA	many	TRBV11-2	TRBJ2-5
TGCAGTGCAGCCCGAACGAGGCTTTCCTACGAGCAGTACTTC	CSAARTRLSYEQYF	NA	NA	TRBV20-1	TRBJ2-7
TGCAGCGTTGTAGGCAGGGGGTTGAAGAATGAGCAGTTCTTC	CSVVGRGLKNEQFF	TRBD1	few	TRBV29-1	TRBJ2-1